These 4 T cell receptor beta chains were sequenced from one sample in a study of blood T cell repertoires in COVID-19. TCRdb's copy holds only in-frame clones and misses some; the assay was immunoSEQ multiplex PCR. The table records under 250,000 clones, 85% to 90% of them present only once. The sequenced sample consisted of peripheral blood. These receptors came from a man in his forties or fifties with COVID-19, enrolled during active disease.

There are a few counts of this clone. The V gene is TRBV14, the J gene TRBJ1-2; D gene ambiguous. Germline assignment: CDR1 SGHDN and CDR2 FVKESK. The germline V and J ends were trimmed by 4 bases and 6 bases, with 6 bases remaining between them. CDR3 length equals 11 residues. As DNA, the CDR3 is TGTGCCAGCAGCCCCTCTCATGGCTACACCTTC. Encoded protein: CASSPSHGYTF.

The chain is built from TRBV7-2 and TRBJ1-2; the D gene is possibly TRBD1 (5 bases). This CDR3 region has 14 residues. Trimming left V 4 bases short and J 3 bases short, with 12 bases between. Germline V lookup: CDR1 SGHTA, CDR2 FQGNSA. The CDR3 here is CASSSSGGDYGYTF. DNA of the CDR3: TGTGCCAGCAGCTCATCTGGGGGGGACTATGGCTACACCTTC.

The chain recombines TRBV2 with TRBJ2-7, with D tentatively TRBD2 (5 bases). The CDR3 sequence is 14 residues long. The germline gives CDR1 SNHLY, CDR2 FYNNEI. V dropped 3 bases and J dropped 3 bases, with 12 bases sitting between them. The CDR3 loop is CASSDTSGNYEQYF. The CDR3 DNA reads as TGTGCCAGCAGTGATACCAGCGGAAACTACGAGCAGTACTTC.

V is TRBV9 and J is TRBJ2-5, with 9 bases matching TRBD1. V lost 0 bases and J lost 8; bases outside the gene matches: 20. The CDR3 extends over 19 amino acids. CDR1 is SGDLS and CDR2 is YYNGEE in the germline V gene. CDR3 DNA sequence: TGTGCCAGCAGCGTAGTACCCTTCGCCGGGACAGGGTTCTTGAGTACCCAGTACTTC. Translation: CASSVVPFAGTGFLSTQYF.